This T cell receptor (beta chain) was observed in a study of CD8 T cells in Susac syndrome. With random hexamers, 0.5 to 1 ug RNA was reverse transcribed. An immunoSEQ multiplex PCR amplified TCR beta CDR3 over 54 Vbeta and 13 Jbeta. A single record per CDR3 protein comes from TCRdb applying MiXCR to the immunoSEQ multiplex PCR reads. The sample lists 100,000 to 150,000 distinct CDR3 sequences; about 95% were seen once. Germline V gives CDR1 SQVTM, CDR2 ANQGSEA. Trimming removed 5 bases from V and 2 bases from J, with 11 bases in between. The CDR3 runs to 13 residues. The sequence was collected from a human donor in good health. Source material: CD4+ T cells from PBMCs. V gene TRBV29-1 combines with J gene TRBJ2-3; a weak D match, TRBD2 (5 bases). CDR3 region: CSVIAHTTDTQYF. The CDR3, as DNA: TGCAGCGTTATAGCGCATACCACAGATACGCAGTATTTT.